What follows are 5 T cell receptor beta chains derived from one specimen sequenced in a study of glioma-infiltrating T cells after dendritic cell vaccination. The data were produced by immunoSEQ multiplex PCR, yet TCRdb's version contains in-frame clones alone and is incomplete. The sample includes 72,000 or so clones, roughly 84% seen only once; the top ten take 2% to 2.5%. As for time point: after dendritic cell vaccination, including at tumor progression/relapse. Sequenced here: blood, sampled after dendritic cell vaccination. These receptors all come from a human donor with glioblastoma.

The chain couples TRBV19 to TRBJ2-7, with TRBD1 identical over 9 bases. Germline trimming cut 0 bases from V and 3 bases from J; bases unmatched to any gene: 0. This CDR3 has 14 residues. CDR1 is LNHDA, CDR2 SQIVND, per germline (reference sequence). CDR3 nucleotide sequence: TGTGCCAGTAGTATAGAGACAGGGGGCTACGAGCAGTACTTC. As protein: CASSIETGGYEQYF. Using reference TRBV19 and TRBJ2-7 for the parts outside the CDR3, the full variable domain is DGGITQSPKYLFRKEGQNVTLSCEQNLNHDAMYWYRQDPGQGLRLIYYSQIVNDFQKGDIAEGYSVSREKKESFPLTVTSAQKNPTAFYLCASSIETGGYEQYFGPGTRLTVT.

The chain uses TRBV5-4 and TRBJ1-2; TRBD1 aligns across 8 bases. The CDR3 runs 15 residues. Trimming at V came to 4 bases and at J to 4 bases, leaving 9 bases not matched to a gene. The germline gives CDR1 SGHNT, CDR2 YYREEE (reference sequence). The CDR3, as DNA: TGTGCCAGCAGCCTAGGGACAGGTGAGGGCTATGGCTACACCTTC. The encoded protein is CASSLGTGEGYGYTF.

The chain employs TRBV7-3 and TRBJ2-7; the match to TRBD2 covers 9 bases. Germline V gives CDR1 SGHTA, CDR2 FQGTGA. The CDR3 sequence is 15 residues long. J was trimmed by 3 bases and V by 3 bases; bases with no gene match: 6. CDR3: CASSFSGSLYYEQYF. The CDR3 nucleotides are TGTGCCAGCAGCTTTAGCGGGAGTCTGTACTACGAGCAGTACTTC.

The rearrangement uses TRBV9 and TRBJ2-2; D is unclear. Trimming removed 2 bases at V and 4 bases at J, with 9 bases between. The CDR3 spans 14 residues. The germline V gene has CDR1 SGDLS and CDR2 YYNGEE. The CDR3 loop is CASSVLQFTGELFF. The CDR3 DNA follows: TGTGCCAGCAGCGTTTTGCAGTTCACCGGGGAGCTGTTTTTT.

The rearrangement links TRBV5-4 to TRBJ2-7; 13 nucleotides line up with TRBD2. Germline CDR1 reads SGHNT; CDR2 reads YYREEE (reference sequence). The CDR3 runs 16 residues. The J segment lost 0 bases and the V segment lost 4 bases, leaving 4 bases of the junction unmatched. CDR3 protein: CASSTRTSGGSYEQYF. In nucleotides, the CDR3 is TGTGCCAGCAGCACTAGGACTAGCGGGGGCTCCTACGAGCAGTACTTC.